This TCR beta chain was found in a study of blood T cell repertoires in COVID-19. About the research overall: Acute and convalescent COVID-19 specimens originated in the United States, Italy and Spain. PBMCs, B-cell-depleted T cells, or T cells were the source of the cDNA or gDNA that made up the material.

Data came from immunoSEQ multiplex PCR; TCRdb stores just in-frame clones and leaves some out. The sample consists of under 250,000 clones, 88% of them appearing once. The V end was cut by 1 base, the J end by 2 bases, with 9 bases between. The germline V gene has CDR1 LGHDT and CDR2 YNNKEL (reference sequence). This CDR3 spans 15 amino acids. This chain connects TRBV3-1 (or the pseudogene TRBV3-2) to TRBJ2-4; D remains unclear. The sequenced material came from peripheral blood. This clonotype was obtained from an older woman with acute or convalescent COVID-19. The CDR3, as DNA: TGTGCCAGCAGCCAAGTGTTACAAACCAAAAACATTCAGTACTTC. Its translation: CASSQVLQTKNIQYF.